The 6 T cell receptor beta chains presented below share a single source sample, sequenced in a study of blood T cell repertoires in COVID-19. Data came from immunoSEQ multiplex PCR; TCRdb stores just in-frame clones and leaves some out. The top ten hold over 25% of the sample, which has roughly 30,000 clones, roughly nine tenths seen once. The sample consisted of peripheral blood. These receptor sequences come from a man aged 80 or over with acute or convalescent COVID-19.

J is TRBJ2-1 and V is TRBV6-2 or TRBV6-3; 13 nucleotides line up with TRBD2. Per the germline V gene, CDR1 is MNHEY and CDR2 is SVGEGT. The CDR3 has 20 amino acids. V gave up 2 bases and J gave up 5 bases; unmatched junction bases: 15. The CDR3 nucleotides are TGTGCCAGCAGTTACCGCTTGGGGACTAGCGGGGCCAAAGACCACAATGAGCAGTTCTTC. Protein: CASSYRLGTSGAKDHNEQFF.

The J gene is TRBJ2-1, the V gene TRBV10-1; perhaps TRBD2 as D (6 bases). Trimming shortened V by 4 bases and J by 12 bases, and 13 bases separated the two germline ends. The CDR3 has 12 amino acids. CDR1 and CDR2 (germline): WNHNN, SYGVQD (reference sequence). The DNA of the CDR3 is TGCGCCAGCAGTGGCTCGGGAGTTGGGCAGTTCTTC. Translation: CASSGSGVGQFF.

The V and J genes are TRBV19 and TRBJ2-7; TRBD2 aligns across 7 bases. This CDR3 has 15 amino acids. V was clipped by 4 bases and J by 3 bases; unmatched bases: 9. Germline CDR1 reads LNHDA; CDR2 reads SQIVND (reference sequence). CDR3 DNA sequence: TGTGCCAGTAGTACGGCGGGAGAAGGCATCTACGAGCAGTACTTC. Protein sequence: CASSTAGEGIYEQYF.

The V and J genes are TRBV5-1 and TRBJ2-3; 8 bases align to TRBD1. Germline V CDR1 and CDR2: SGHRS, YFSETQ. V shed 0 bases and J 5 bases; nucleotides not matched to a gene: 8. The CDR3 has 16 amino acids. The CDR3 DNA sequence: TGCGCCAGCAGCTTGGCTATGGACAGGGCAGGAGATACGCAGTATTTT. Translating it yields CASSLAMDRAGDTQYF.

The rearrangement links TRBV2 to TRBJ2-5; maybe TRBD2 (6 bases). V was trimmed by 9 bases and J by 4 bases, leaving 18 bases between them. The CDR3 totals 14 residues. CDR1 SNHLY and CDR2 FYNNEI come from the germline V gene. CDR3 in amino acids: CARGVGGGSETQYF. The CDR3 DNA follows: TGTGCCAGGGGGGTGGGAGGAGGGTCAGAGACCCAGTACTTC.

This chain joins TRBV11-2 and TRBJ2-7, with D possibly matching TRBD2 (5 bases). CDR3 length: 14 residues. Trimming removed 5 bases at V and 4 bases at J, with 15 bases between. Germline V gene data show CDR1 as SGHAT and CDR2 as FQNNGV. CDR3 protein: CASSPSGPTYEQYF. The CDR3 coding sequence is TGTGCCAGCAGCCCAAGCGGACCGACTTACGAGCAGTACTTC. The full variable domain, completed using reference TRBV11-2 and TRBJ2-7, is EAGVAQSPRYKIIEKRQSVAFWCNPISGHATLYWYQQILGQGPKLLIQFQNNGVVDDSQLPKDRFSAERLKGVDSTLKIQPAKLEDSAVYLCASSPSGPTYEQYFGPGTRLTVT.